This is a list of T cell receptor beta chains from one sample in a study of response to subunit inactivated influenza vaccine. TCRdb independently ran MiXCR on the RT-PCR reads; one entry per CDR3 protein. Of 490,000 or so distinct CDR3 sequences in the sample, approximately 7.7% are singletons; the top ten hold 10% to 15%. The specimen was PBMCs from blood, collected less than 30 months after vaccination. The receptors were sampled from a man in his fifties or sixties who received an inactivated influenza vaccine. Both conserved end residues are trimmed from each CDR3. Each record gives: D gene, J gene, V gene, CDR3 protein. A D gene is named only where the DNA matches it firmly.

- | TRBJ2-7 | TRBV12-3/TRBV12-4 | ASSLGRRVEQY
- | TRBJ2-1 | TRBV20-1 | SARGGSPGDEQF
TRBD2 | TRBJ2-5 | TRBV20-1 | SAGGTRGQETQY
- | TRBJ1-5 | TRBV12-3/TRBV12-4 | ASTGTGLNQPQH
TRBD2 | TRBJ2-7 | TRBV4-2 | ASSQDLLAGGEQY
- | TRBJ2-1 | TRBV2 | ASSERTNYNEQF
TRBD1 | TRBJ2-1 | TRBV29-1 | SAQQGALGNEQF
- | TRBJ2-7 | TRBV12-3/TRBV12-4 | ASSLGQSDEQY
TRBD2 | TRBJ2-7 | TRBV20-1 | SARSGLAVYYEQY
- | TRBJ2-7 | TRBV3-1 | ASSPQPSTREQY
- | TRBJ2-7 | TRBV4-2 | ASSQDLTSSYEQY
TRBD1 | TRBJ2-3 | TRBV4-3 | ASSQDPTTGGRGLDTQY
TRBD2 | TRBJ2-1 | TRBV27 | ASSDRLGLAGDNEQF
- | TRBJ1-1 | TRBV7-9 | ASRYRGRKNTEAF
TRBD1 | TRBJ2-2 | TRBV5-1 | ASSDRETGELF
- | TRBJ1-3 | TRBV19 | ASSVVDRLSSGNTIY
TRBD2 | TRBJ2-5 | TRBV7-2 | ASSSQPGLARETQY
TRBD1 | TRBJ2-1 | TRBV7-2 | ASSLTGTAYNEQF
TRBD1 | TRBJ1-2 | TRBV29-1 | SVDLRDRNHYGYT
- | TRBJ2-7 | TRBV6-2/TRBV6-3 | ASRKIGAEQY
- | TRBJ2-5 | TRBV5-1 | ASSLPISTEGVETQY
- | TRBJ2-7 | TRBV6-1 | ASKEARKVNEQY
TRBD2 | TRBJ2-7 | TRBV6-2/TRBV6-3 | ASSSSGLAGFSYEQY
- | TRBJ1-3 | TRBV4-3 | ASSQDGTFSGNTIY
- | TRBJ2-7 | TRBV20-1 | SARGALLLEQY
TRBD1 | TRBJ2-2 | TRBV6-1 | ASIRGQVNTGELF
- | TRBJ1-1 | TRBV20-1 | SARDGRVEAF
- | TRBJ1-1 | TRBV15 | ATSRVMGNTEAF
- | TRBJ2-7 | TRBV6-2/TRBV6-3 | ASSYSIAGMTYEQY
TRBD2 | TRBJ2-1 | TRBV20-1 | SASGLAEVREQF
TRBD2 | TRBJ2-3 | TRBV5-1 | ASTPGLAGADTQY
- | TRBJ2-7 | TRBV12-3/TRBV12-4 | ASSSGSPYEQY
- | TRBJ2-3 | TRBV9 | ASSVEKGQDTQY
- | TRBJ2-4 | TRBV20-1 | STTVAGHKNIQY
- | TRBJ1-2 | TRBV6-2/TRBV6-3 | ASGSTGMRLYYGYT
TRBD2 | TRBJ2-3 | TRBV5-1 | ASSPGLAGGLDTQY
TRBD2 | TRBJ2-1 | TRBV3-1 | ASSRLGTSGYNEQF
- | TRBJ2-2 | TRBV6-2/TRBV6-3 | ASSYEVGSYTGELF
TRBD2 | TRBJ2-5 | TRBV20-1 | SARSGLAGGPETQY
- | TRBJ2-5 | TRBV12-3/TRBV12-4 | ASSLDLRGRETQY
- | TRBJ2-1 | TRBV6-5 | ASSSQGGSKVEQF
TRBD1 | TRBJ2-7 | TRBV5-1 | ASSSGWDRVLYEQY
TRBD2 | TRBJ2-1 | TRBV20-1 | SARTSGQQF
TRBD1 | TRBJ2-3 | TRBV7-2 | ASSLSRATGGIDTQY
TRBD1 | TRBJ2-6 | TRBV5-1 | ASSQGAGANVLT
- | TRBJ1-2 | TRBV28 | ASSPYLEESYGYT
- | TRBJ1-1 | TRBV25-1 | ATQGPEAF
TRBD2 | TRBJ2-2 | TRBV30 | AWSFSGTAGELF
- | TRBJ2-1 | TRBV5-1 | ASSLSIYGGAGEQF
TRBD2 | TRBJ2-2 | TRBV9 | ASSVGISGRSGELF
- | TRBJ1-2 | TRBV7-9 | ASSLKLPGLEGYT
- | TRBJ2-4 | TRBV11-2 | ASSLHPGIDIQY
TRBD2 | TRBJ2-1 | TRBV27 | ASRVVAGAYNEQF
- | TRBJ2-5 | TRBV4-1 | ASSSPEGRIEETQY
TRBD1 | TRBJ2-3 | TRBV5-1 | ASSLGGRGSTDTQY